This TCR beta chain appears in the sequencing data of a study of blood T cell repertoires in COVID-19. Original processing notes: Reference gene primers were amplified, and this amplification served to estimate nucleated cell counts. Assay: immunoSEQ multiplex PCR; the TCRdb copy retains only in-frame clones and omits some. V, J and clone size were drawn from that table, and D and trimming were deduced from the DNA. This table has tens of thousands of clones, 80% appearing once. Germline V gene sequence: CDR1 KGHSH, CDR2 LQKENI. V dropped 3 bases and J dropped 8 bases, with 13 bases sitting between them. This CDR3 is built from 13 residues.

This clonotype was sampled from an elderly man with active or convalescent COVID-19. Specimen: peripheral blood. The rearrangement uses TRBV18 and TRBJ1-1; D gene uncertain. CDR3 in DNA: TGTGCCAGCTCACCGGCTTCGGTCAGGGAAGCTTTCTTT. Its protein is CASSPASVREAFF.